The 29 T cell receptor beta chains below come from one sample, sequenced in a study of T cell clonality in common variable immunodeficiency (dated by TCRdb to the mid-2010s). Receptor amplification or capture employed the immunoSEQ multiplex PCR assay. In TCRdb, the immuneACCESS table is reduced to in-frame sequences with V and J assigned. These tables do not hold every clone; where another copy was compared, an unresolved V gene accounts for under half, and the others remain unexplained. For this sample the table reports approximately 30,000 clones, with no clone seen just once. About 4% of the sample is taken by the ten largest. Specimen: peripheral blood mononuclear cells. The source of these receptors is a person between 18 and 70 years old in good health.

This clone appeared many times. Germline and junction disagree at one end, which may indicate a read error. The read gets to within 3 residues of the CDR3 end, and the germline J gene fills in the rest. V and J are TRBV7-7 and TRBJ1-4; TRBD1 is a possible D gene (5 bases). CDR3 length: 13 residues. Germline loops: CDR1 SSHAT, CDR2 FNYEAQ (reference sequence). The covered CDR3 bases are TGTGCTAGCAGCACGGGGGTTAATGAAAAA. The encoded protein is CASSTGVNEK. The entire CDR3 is CASSTGVNEKLFF.

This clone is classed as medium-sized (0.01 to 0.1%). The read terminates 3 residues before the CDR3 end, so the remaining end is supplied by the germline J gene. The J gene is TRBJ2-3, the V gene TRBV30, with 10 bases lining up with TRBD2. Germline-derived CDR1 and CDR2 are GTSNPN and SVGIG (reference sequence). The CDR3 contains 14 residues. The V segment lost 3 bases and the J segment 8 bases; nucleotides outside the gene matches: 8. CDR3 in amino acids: CAWRGPSGSGTQYF. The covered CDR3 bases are TGTGCCTGGAGGGGCCCTAGCGGGAGCGGTACG.

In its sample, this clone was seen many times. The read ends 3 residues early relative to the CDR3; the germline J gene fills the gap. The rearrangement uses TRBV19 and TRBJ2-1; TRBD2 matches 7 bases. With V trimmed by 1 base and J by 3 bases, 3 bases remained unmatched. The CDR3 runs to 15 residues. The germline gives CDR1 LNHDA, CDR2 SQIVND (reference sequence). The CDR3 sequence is CASSIGLADYNEQFF. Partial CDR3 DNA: TGTGCCAGTAGTATAGGACTAGCAGACTACAATGAG.

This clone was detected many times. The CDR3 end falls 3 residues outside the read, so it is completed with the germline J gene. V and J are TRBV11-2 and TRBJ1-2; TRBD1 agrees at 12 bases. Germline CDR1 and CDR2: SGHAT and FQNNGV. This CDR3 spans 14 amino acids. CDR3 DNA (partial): TGTGCCAGCAGCATTCCGGGACAGGGGGCGGGC. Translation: CASSIPGQGAG. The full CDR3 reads CASSIPGQGAGYTF.

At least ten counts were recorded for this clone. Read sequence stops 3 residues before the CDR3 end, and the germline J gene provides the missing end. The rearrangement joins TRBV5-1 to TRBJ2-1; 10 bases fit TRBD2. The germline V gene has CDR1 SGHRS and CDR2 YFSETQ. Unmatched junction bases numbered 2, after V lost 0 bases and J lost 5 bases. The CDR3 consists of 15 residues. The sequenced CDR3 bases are TGCGCCAGCAGCTTGGGGACTAGCGGAAACAATGAG. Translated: CASSLGTSGNNE. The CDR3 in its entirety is CASSLGTSGNNEQFF.

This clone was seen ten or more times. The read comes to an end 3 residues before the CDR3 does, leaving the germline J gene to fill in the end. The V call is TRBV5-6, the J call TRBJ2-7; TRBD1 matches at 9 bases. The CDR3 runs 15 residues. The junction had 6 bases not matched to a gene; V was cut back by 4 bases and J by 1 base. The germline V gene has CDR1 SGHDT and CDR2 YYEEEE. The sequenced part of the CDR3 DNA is TGTGCCAGCAGCCAGGGGGGGACAGGGTCCTACGAG. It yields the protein CASSQGGTGSYE. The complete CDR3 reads CASSQGGTGSYEQYF.

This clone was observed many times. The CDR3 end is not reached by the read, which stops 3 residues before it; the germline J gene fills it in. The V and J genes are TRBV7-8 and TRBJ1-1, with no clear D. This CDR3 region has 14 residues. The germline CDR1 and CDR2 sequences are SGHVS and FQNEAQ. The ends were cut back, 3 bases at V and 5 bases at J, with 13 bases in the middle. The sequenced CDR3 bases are TGTGCCAGCAGCTTCGGCCGGGGTGGTACTGAA. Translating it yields CASSFGRGGTE. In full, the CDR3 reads CASSFGRGGTEAFF.

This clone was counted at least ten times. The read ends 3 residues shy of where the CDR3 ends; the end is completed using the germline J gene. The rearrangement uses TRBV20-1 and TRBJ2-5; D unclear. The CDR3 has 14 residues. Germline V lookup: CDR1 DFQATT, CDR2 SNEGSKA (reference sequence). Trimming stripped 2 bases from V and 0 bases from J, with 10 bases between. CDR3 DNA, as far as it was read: TGCAGTGCTAGATACTTGGGCTACCAAGAGACC. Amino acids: CSARYLGYQET. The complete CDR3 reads CSARYLGYQETQYF.

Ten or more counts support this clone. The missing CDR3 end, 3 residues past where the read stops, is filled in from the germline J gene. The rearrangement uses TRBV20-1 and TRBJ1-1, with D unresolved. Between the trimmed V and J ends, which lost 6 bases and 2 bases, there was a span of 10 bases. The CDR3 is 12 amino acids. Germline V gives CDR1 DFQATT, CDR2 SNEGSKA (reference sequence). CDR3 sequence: CSAKHRNTEAFF. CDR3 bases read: TGCAGTGCAAAGCACAGAAACACTGAA.

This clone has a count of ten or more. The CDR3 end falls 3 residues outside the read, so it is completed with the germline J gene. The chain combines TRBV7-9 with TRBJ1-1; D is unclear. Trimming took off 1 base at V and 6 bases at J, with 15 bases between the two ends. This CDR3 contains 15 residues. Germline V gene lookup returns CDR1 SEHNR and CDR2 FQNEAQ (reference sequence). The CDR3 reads CASSLGTAYFSEAFF. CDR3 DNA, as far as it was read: TGTGCCAGCAGCTTAGGAACCGCGTACTTCTCTGAA.

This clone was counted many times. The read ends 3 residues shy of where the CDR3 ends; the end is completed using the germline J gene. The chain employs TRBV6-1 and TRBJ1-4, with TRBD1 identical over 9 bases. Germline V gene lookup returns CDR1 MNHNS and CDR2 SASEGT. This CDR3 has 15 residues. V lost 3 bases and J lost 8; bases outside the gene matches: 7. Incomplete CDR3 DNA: TGTGCCAGCAGTGATCCGACAGGGGGTGGCGAAAAA. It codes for CASSDPTGGGEK. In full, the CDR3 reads CASSDPTGGGEKLFF.

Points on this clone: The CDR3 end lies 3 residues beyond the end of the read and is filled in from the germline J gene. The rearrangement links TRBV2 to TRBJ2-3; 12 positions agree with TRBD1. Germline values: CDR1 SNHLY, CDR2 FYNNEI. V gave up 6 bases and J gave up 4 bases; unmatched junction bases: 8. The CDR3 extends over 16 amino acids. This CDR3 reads CASRAGTGGGSDTQYF. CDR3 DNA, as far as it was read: TGTGCCAGCAGAGCCGGGACAGGGGGCGGCTCAGATACG. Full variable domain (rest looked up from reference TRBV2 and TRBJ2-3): EPEVTQTPSHQVTQMGQEVILRCVPISNHLYFYWYRQILGQKVEFLVSFYNNEISEKSEIFDDQFSVERPDGSNFTLKIRSTKLEDSAMYFCASRAGTGGGSDTQYFGPGTRLTVL.

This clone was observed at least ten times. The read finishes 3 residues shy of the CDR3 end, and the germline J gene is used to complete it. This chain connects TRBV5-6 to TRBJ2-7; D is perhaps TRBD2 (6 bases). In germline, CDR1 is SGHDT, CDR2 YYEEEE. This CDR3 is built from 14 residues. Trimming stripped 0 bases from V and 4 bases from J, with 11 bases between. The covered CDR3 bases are TGTGCCAGCAGCTTGGAGGGCGGGATTTACGAG. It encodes CASSLEGGIYE. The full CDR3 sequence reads CASSLEGGIYEQYF.

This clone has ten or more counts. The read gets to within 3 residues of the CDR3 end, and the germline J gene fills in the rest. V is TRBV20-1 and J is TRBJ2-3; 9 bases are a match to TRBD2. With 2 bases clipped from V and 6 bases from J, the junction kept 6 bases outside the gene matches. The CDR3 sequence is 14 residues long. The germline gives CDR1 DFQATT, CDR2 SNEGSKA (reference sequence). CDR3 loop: CSARNLAGPDTQYF. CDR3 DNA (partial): TGCAGTGCTAGAAACCTAGCGGGACCCGATACG.

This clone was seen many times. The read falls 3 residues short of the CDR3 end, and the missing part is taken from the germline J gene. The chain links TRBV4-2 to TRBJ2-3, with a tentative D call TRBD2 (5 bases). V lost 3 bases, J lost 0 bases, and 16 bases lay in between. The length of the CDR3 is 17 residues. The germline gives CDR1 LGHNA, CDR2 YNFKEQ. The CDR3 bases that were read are TGTGCCAGCAGCCACCGCCTAGATTGGAGGAGCACAGATACG. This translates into CASSHRLDWRSTDT. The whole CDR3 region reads CASSHRLDWRSTDTQYF.

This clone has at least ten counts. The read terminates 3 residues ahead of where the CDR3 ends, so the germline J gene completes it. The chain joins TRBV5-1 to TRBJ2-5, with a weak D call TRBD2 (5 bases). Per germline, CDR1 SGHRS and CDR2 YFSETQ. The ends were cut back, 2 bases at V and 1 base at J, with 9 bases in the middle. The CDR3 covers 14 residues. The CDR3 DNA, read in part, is TGCGCCAGCAGCTTCTCTAGCTCCCAAGAGACC. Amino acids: CASSFSSSQET. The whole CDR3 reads CASSFSSSQETQYF.

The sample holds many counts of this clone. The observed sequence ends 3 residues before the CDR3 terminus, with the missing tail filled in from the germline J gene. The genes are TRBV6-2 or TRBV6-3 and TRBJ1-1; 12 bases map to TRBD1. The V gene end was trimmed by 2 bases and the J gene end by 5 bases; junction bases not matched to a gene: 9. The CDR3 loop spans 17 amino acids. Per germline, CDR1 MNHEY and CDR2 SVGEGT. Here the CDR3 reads CASSYLPGQGADTEAFF. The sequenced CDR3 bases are TGTGCCAGCAGTTACCTCCCGGGACAGGGGGCGGATACTGAA.

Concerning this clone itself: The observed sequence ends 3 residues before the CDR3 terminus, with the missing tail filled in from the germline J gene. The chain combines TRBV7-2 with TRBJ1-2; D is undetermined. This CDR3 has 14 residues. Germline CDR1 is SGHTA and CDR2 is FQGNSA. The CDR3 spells CASESSGRTDTYTF. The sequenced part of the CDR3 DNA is TGTGCCAGCGAGTCTAGCGGCCGCACAGATACC.

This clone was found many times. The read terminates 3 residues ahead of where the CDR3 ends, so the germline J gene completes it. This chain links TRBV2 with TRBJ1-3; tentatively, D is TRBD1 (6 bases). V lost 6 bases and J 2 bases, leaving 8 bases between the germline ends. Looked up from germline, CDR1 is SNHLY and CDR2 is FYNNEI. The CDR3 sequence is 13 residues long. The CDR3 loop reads CASRYRAGNTIYF. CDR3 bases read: TGTGCCAGCAGGTACAGGGCTGGAAACACC.

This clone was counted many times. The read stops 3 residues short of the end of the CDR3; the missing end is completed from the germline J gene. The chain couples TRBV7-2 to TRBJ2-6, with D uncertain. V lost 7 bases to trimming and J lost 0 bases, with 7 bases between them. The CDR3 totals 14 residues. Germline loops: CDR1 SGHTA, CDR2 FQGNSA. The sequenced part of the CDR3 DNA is TGTGCCAGCAAGAAGCCCTCTGGGGCCAACGTC. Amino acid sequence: CASKKPSGANV. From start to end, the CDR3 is CASKKPSGANVLTF.

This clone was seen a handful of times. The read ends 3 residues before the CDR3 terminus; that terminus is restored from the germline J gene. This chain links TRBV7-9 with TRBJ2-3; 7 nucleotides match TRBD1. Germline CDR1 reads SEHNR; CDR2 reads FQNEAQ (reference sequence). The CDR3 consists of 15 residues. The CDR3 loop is CASSAGTALQETQYF. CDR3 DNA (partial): TGTGCCAGCAGCGCCGGGACAGCCCTCCAAGAGACG.

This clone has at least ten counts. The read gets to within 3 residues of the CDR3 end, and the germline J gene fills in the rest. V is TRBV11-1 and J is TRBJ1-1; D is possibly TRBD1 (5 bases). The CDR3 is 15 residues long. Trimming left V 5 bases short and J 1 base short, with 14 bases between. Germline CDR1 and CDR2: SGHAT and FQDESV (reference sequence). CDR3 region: CASSQTGHANTEAFF. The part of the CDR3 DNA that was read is TGTGCCAGCAGCCAAACCGGACATGCGAACACTGAA.

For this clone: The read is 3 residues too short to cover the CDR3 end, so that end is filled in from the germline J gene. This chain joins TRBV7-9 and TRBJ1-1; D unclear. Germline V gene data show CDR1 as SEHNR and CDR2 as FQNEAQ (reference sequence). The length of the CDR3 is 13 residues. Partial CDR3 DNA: TGTGCCAGCACCTTGCTAGCAGAAGAGACA. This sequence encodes CASTLLAEET. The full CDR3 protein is CASTLLAEETAFF.

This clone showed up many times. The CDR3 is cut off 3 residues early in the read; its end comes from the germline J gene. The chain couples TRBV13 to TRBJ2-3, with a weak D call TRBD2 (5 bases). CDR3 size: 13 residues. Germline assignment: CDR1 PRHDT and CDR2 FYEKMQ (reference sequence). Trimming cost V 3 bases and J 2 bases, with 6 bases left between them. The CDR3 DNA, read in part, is TGTGCCAGCAGCTTTGACTACACAGATACG. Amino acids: CASSFDYTDT. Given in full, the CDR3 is CASSFDYTDTQYF.

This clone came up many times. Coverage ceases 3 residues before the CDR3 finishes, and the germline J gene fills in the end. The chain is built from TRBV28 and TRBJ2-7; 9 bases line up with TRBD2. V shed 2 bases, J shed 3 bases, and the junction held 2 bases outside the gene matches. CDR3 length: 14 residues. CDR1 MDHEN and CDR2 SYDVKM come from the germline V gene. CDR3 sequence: CASSLTSGLYEQYF. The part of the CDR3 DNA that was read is TGTGCCAGCAGTTTAACTAGCGGGCTCTACGAG.

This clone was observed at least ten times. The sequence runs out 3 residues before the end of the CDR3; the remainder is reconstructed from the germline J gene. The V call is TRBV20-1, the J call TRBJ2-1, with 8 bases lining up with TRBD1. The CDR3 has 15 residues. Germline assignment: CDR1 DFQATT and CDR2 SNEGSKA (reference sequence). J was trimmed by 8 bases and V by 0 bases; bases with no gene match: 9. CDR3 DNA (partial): TGCAGTGCTAGAGATCTAAACAGGGGGTCCCATGAG. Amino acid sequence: CSARDLNRGSHE. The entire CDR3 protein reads CSARDLNRGSHEQFF.

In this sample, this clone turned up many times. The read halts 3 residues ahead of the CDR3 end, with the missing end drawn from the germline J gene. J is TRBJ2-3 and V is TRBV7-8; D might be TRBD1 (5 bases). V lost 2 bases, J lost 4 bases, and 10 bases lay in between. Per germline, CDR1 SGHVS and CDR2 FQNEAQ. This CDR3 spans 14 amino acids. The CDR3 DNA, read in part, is TGTGCCAGCAGCTTATTCGACAGACCAGATACG. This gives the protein CASSLFDRPDT. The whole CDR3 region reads CASSLFDRPDTQYF.

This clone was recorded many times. The CDR3 reads CASSLQGTQNYNEQFF. CDR3 DNA, as far as it was read: TGCGCCAGCAGTCTTCAGGGTACCCAGAATTACAATGAG. The genes are TRBV23-1 and TRBJ2-1; a weak D match, TRBD1 (5 bases). The read ends 3 residues before the CDR3 terminus; that terminus is restored from the germline J gene. TRBV23-1 is filed as an ORF, its function uncertain. V lost 4 bases, J lost 4 bases, and 17 bases lay in between. The length of the CDR3 is 16 residues.

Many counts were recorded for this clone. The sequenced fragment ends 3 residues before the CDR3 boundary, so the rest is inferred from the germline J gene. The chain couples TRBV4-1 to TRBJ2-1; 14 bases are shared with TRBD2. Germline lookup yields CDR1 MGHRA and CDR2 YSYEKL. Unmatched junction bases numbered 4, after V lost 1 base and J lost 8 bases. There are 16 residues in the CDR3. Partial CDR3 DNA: TGCGCCAGCAGCCAAGCGGGGGGACTAGCGGGAGATGAG. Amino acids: CASSQAGGLAGDE. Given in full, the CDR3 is CASSQAGGLAGDEQFF.